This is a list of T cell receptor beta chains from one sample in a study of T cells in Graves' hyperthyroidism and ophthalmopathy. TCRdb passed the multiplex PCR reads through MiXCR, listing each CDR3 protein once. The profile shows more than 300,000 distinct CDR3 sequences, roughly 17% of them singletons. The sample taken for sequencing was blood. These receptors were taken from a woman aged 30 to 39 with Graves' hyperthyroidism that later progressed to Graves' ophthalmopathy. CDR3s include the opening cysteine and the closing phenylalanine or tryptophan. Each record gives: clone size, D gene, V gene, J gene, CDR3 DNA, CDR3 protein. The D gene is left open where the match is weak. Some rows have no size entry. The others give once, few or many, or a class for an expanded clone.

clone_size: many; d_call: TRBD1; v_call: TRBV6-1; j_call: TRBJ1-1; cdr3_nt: TGTGCCAGCAGGATACAGGGGTGGAACACTGAAGCTTTCTTT; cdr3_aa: CASRIQGWNTEAFF
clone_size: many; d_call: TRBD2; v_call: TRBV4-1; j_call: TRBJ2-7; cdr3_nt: TGCGCCAGCAGCCAAGACACAGCGGGAGTCTACGAGCAGTACTTC; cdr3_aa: CASSQDTAGVYEQYF
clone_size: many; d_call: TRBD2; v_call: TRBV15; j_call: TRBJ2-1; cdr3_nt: TGTGCCACCAGCACCCGGGGAGGGAGGGCGAATGAGCAGTTCTTC; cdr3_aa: CATSTRGGRANEQFF
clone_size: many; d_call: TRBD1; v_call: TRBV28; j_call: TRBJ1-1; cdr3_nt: TGTGCCAGCAGTCGGGGGGGACAGGTAAACACTGAAGCTTTCTTT; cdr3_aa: CASSRGGQVNTEAFF
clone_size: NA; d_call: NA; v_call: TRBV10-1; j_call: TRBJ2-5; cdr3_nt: TGCGCCAACATCGGGCGTGGCCTAGGGGGGACCCAGTACTTC; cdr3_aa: CANIGRGLGGTQYF
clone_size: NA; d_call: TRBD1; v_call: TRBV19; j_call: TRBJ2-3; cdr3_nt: TGTGCCAGTAGTATAGGGGCAGGGGGCAAAGCAGATACGCAGTATTTT; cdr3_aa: CASSIGAGGKADTQYF
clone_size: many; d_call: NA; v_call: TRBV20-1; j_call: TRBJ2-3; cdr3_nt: TGCAGTGCTGATTCGGCGGAAGACACAGATACGCAGTATTTT; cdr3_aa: CSADSAEDTDTQYF
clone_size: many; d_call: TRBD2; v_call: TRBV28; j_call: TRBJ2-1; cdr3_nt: TGTGCCAGCAGTTCCCCTAGCGGGAGGAATGAGCAGTTCTTC; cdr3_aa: CASSSPSGRNEQFF
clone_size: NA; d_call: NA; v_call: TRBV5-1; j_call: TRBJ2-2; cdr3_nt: TGCGCCAGCAGCGGGCTAGGCTCGGGGACCGGGGAGCTGTTTTTT; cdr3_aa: CASSGLGSGTGELFF
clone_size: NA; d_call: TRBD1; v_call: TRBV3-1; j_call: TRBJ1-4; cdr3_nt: TGTGCCAGCAAGGGACAGGGGTTTCTCGGCGAAAAACTGTTTTTT; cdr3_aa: CASKGQGFLGEKLFF
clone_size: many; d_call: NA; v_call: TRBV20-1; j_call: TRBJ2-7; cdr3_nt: TGCAGTGCTAGAGCGGACGACGAGCAGTACTTC; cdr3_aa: CSARADDEQYF
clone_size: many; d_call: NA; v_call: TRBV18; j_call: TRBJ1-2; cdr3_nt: TGTGCCAGCTCACCTGAGGGACATGGCTACACCTTC; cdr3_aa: CASSPEGHGYTF
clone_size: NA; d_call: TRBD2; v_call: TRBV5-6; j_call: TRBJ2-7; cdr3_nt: TGTGCCAGCAGCTTGGGCCACCAAGCGGGAGCTAAGGAGCAGTACTTC; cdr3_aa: CASSLGHQAGAKEQYF
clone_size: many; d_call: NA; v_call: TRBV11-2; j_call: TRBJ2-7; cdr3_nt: TGTGCCAGCAGCGAAACAGTTACGCCCCACGAGCAGTACTTC; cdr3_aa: CASSETVTPHEQYF
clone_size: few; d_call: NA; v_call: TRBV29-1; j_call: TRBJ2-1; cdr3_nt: TGCAGCGTTGAAAGGTATGGCGGGATCTCCTACAATGAGCAGTTCTTC; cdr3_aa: CSVERYGGISYNEQFF
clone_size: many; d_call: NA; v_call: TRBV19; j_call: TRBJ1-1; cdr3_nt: TGTGCCAGTAGGGGCAGGCAGAACACTGAAGCTTTCTTT; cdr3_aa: CASRGRQNTEAFF
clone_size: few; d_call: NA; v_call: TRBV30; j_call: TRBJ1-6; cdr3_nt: TGTGCCTGGGACCCGGGGCAGAATTCACCCCTCCACTTT; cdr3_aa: CAWDPGQNSPLHF
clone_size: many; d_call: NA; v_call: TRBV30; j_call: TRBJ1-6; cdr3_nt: TGTGCCTGGAAATCCGGGCGGGACGGGCCCCTCCACTTT; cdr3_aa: CAWKSGRDGPLHF
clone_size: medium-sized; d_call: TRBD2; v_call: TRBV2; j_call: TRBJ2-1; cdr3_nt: TGTGCCAGCAGTGGCGATAGCGGGGACAATGAGCAGTTCTTC; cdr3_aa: CASSGDSGDNEQFF
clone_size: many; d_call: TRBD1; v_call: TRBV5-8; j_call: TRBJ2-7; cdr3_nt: TGTGCCAGCAGCTTGGACGTGACAGGGGCCTACGAGCAGTACTTC; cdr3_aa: CASSLDVTGAYEQYF
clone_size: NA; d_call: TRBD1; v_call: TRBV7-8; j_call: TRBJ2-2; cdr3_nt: TGTGCCAGCAGCACGCCCGGGACAGGGGCTAACGGGGAGCTGTTTTTT; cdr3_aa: CASSTPGTGANGELFF
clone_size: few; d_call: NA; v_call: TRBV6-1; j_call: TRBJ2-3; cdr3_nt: TGTGCCAGCAGTCAGAGCACCACAGATACGCAGTATTTT; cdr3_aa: CASSQSTTDTQYF
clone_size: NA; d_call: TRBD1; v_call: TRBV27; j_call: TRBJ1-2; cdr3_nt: TGTGCCAGCTCTTATTCGGGACAGGGTTACTATGGCTACACCTTC; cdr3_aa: CASSYSGQGYYGYTF
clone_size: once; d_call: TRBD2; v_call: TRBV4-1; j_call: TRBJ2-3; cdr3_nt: TGCGCCAGCAGCAGGCGATTAGCGGGAACCACAGATACGCAGTATTTT; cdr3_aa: CASSRRLAGTTDTQYF
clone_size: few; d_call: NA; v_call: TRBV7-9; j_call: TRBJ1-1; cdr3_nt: TGTGCCAGCCTGCCCGACAGCACCCCTGAAGCTTTCTTT; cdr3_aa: CASLPDSTPEAFF
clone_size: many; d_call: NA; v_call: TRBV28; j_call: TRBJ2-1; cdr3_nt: TGTGCCAGCAGTTTATGGCGGGCCCACAATGAGCAGTTCTTC; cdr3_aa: CASSLWRAHNEQFF
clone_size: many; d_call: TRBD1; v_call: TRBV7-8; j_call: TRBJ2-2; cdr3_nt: TGTGCCAGCAGCCACGGGACAGTTCGGGACACCGGGGAGCTGTTTTTT; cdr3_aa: CASSHGTVRDTGELFF
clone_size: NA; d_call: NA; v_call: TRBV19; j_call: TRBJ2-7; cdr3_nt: TGTGCCAGCCTAAGGGGGACTTACGAGCAGTACTTC; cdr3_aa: CASLRGTYEQYF
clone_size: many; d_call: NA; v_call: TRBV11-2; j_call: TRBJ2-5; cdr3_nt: TGTGCCAGCAGCCCCACGACCAATCACCTTCAAGAGACCCAGTACTTC; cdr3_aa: CASSPTTNHLQETQYF
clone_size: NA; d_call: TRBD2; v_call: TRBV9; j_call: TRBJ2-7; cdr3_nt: TGTGCCAGCAGCCCCGGGGGGGGGGACTACGAGCAGTACTTC; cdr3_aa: CASSPGGGDYEQYF
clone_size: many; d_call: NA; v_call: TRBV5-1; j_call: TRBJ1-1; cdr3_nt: TGCGCCAGCTCGACGGACATTCTGGCTGAAGCTTTCTTT; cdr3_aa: CASSTDILAEAFF
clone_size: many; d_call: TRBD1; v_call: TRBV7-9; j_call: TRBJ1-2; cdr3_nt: TGTGCCAGCATCCCACGGGACAGAAGCCGCAGTGGCTACACCTTC; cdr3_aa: CASIPRDRSRSGYTF
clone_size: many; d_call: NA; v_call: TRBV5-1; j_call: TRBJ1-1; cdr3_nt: TGCGCCAGCAGCCCGCCGGGGAACAGGGCCACTGAAGCTTTCTTT; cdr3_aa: CASSPPGNRATEAFF
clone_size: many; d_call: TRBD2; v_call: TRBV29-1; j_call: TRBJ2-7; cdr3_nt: TGCAGCGTGGAAGGGACTAACGAACCCTACGAGCAGTACTTC; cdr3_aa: CSVEGTNEPYEQYF
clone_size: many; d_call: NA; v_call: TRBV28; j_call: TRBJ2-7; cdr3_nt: TGTGCCAGCAGCTCGACAGATTATGGCTACGAGCAGTACTTC; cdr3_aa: CASSSTDYGYEQYF
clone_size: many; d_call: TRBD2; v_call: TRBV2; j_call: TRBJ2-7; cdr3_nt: TGTGCCAGCAGTTGGACTAGCGGGATCTACGAGCAGTACTTC; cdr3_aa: CASSWTSGIYEQYF
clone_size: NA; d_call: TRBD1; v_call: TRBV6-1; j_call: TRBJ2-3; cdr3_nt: TGTGCCAGCAGTGAAAGACAGGGGGCAGGAGATACGCAGTATTTT; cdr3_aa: CASSERQGAGDTQYF
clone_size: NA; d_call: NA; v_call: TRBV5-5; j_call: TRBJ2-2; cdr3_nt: TGTGCCAGCAGCCTGCCCCCAGACACGTACACCGGGGAGCTGCTTTTT; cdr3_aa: CASSLPPDTYTGELLF
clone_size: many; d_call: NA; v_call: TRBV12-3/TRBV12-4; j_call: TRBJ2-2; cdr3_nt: TGTGCCAGCAGTTCCCCGAACACCGGGGAGCTGTTTTTT; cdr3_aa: CASSSPNTGELFF
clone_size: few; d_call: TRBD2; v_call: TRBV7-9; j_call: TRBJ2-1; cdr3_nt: TGTGCCAGCAGCGCGACGGCGGGAGGATACAATGAGCAGTTCTTC; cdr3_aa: CASSATAGGYNEQFF
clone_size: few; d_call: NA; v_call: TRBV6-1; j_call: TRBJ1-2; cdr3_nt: TGTGCCAGCAGTAGGTCGGGGTATGGCTACACCTTC; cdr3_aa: CASSRSGYGYTF
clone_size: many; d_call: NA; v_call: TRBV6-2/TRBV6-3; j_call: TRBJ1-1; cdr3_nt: TGTGCCAGTTCGACGGCCGGAAGAGCTTTCTTT; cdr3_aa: CASSTAGRAFF
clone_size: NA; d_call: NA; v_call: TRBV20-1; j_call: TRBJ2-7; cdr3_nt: TGCAGTGCTAGAGATATTTCGGGGGTGCGCAACGAGCAGTACTTC; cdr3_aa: CSARDISGVRNEQYF
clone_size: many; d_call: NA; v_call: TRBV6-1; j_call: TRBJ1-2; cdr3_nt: TGTGCCAGCAGTGACACCAGGACCTATGGCTACACCTTC; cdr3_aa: CASSDTRTYGYTF
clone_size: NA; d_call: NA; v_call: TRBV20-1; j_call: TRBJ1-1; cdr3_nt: TGCATACCCCAAGATGGGGGAAAAAACACTGAAGCTTTCTTT; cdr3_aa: CIPQDGGKNTEAFF
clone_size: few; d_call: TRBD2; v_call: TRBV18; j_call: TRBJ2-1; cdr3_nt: TGTGCCAGCTCACCAGCAGCGGGAGGTCAGAATGAGCAGTTCTTC; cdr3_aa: CASSPAAGGQNEQFF
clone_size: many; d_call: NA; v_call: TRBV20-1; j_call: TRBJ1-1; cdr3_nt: TGCAGTGCTAGACCCGCGGACTTTCCCATAGGGTCTGAAGCTTTCTTT; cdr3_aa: CSARPADFPIGSEAFF
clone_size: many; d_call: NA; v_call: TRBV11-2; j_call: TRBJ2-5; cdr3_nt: TGTGCCAGCAGTCCCAGCATCATGGCGACCCAGTACTTC; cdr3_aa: CASSPSIMATQYF
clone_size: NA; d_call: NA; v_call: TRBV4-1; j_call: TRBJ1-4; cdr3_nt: TGCGCCAGCAGCCCGATATCGGGCCCGAGAGAAAAACTGTTTTTT; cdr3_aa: CASSPISGPREKLFF
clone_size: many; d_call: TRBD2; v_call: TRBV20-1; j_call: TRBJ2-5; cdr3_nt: TGCAGTGCTAGAGTTAGCGGGGGGGGTTGGACCCAGTACTTC; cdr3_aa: CSARVSGGGWTQYF
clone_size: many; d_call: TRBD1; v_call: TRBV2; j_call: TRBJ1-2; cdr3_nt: TGTGCCAGCAGCAGGGGGGACATCTCTAACTATGGCTACACCTTC; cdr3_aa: CASSRGDISNYGYTF
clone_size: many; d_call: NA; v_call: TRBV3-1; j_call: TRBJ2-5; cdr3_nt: TGTGCCAGCAGACCCACCGAAGCAGGATCCAGTGGGCAAGAGACCCAGTACTTC; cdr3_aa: CASRPTEAGSSGQETQYF
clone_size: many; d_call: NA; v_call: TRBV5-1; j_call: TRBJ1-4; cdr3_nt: TGCGCCAGCAGAAATCCGGGACGGCCTGGTGAAAAACTGTTTTTT; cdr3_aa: CASRNPGRPGEKLFF
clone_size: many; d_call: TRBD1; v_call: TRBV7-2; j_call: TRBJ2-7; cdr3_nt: TGTGCCAGCAGCCCCCCGGGACAGGGAACCCTAATGCCCTCCTACGAGCAGTACTTC; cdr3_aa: CASSPPGQGTLMPSYEQYF
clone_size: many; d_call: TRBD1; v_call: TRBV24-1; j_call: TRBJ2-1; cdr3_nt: TGTGCCACCAGTGATCTACCGACAGGGTATCATGAGCAGTTCTTC; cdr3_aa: CATSDLPTGYHEQFF